This T cell receptor (beta chain) was sequenced for a study of vaccination effects on CD4 cells after COVID-19. The data were produced by immunoSEQ multiplex PCR, yet TCRdb's version contains in-frame clones alone and is incomplete. In the table there are about 45,000 clones, approximately 70% of which are singletons. Sequencing was preceded by expansion of antigen-specific CD4+ T cells with viral peptide pools in the ViraFEST assay. Subsequent to a culture period of around 10 days, CD4+ T cells were isolated. Infection dated between March and December 2020, before the Alpha, Beta and Delta variants reached the United States. Half-medium changes using IL-2 medium occurred on days 3 and 7. This CDR3 comprises 14 residues. The V end was cut by 0 bases, the J end by 4 bases, with 9 bases between. Per the germline V gene, CDR1 is SGHAT and CDR2 is FQNNGV. A single count supports this clone. The antigen is unknown.

The V and J genes are TRBV11-2 and TRBJ1-1; D perhaps matches TRBD1 (5 bases). The sequence derives from a human donor who had a prior SARS-CoV-2 infection. This specimen was CD4+ T cells from PBMCs cultured with a peptide pool, taken before COVID-19 vaccination. This CDR3 reads CASSLDGAVTEAFF. CDR3 in DNA: TGTGCCAGCAGCTTAGATGGGGCGGTCACTGAAGCTTTCTTT. Using reference TRBV11-2 and TRBJ1-1 for the parts outside the CDR3, the full variable domain is EAGVAQSPRYKIIEKRQSVAFWCNPISGHATLYWYQQILGQGPKLLIQFQNNGVVDDSQLPKDRFSAERLKGVDSTLKIQPAKLEDSAVYLCASSLDGAVTEAFFGQGTRLTVV.